This paragraph reports one TCR beta chain. These data originate in a study of blood T cell repertoires in COVID-19. Overall study: The origin of the acute and convalescent COVID-19 samples was the United States, Italy and Spain. Sample material is recorded as cDNA or gDNA derived from T cells, B-cell-depleted T cells, or PBMCs.

The germline V gene encodes CDR1 SEHNR and CDR2 FQNEAQ (reference sequence). J was trimmed by 1 base and V by 6 bases; bases with no gene match: 5. The CDR3 covers 15 residues. The table came from immunoSEQ multiplex PCR; TCRdb's copy has only in-frame clones and leaves some out. The sample consists of under 250,000 clones, around 85% of them appearing once. The Seattle patients joined while their infection was active and were tracked longitudinally afterward. This chain joins TRBV7-9 and TRBJ2-1, with 8 bases that match TRBD2. The sequence was obtained from a man in his forties or fifties with COVID-19, enrolled during active disease. Sample: peripheral blood. CDR3 amino acids: CASRKPSGSYNEQFF. CDR3 nucleotide sequence: TGTGCCAGCAGAAAACCTAGCGGGTCCTACAATGAGCAGTTCTTC.